These 7 T cell receptor beta chains originate from one sample sequenced in a study of cytomegalovirus exposure and HLA in healthy donors. With 60 Vbeta and 13 Jbeta primers, the PCR was carried out. Method: immunoSEQ multiplex PCR; TCRdb's copy keeps in-frame clones and lacks some. The sample has roughly 110,000 clones; roughly 76% are singletons. Sequenced material: PBMCs. The source of these receptors is a woman aged 50 to 60 in good health and CMV-seropositive.

The chain links TRBV6-6 to TRBJ1-2; D is ambiguous. The V gene lost 5 bases and the J gene lost 6 bases, with 13 bases spanning the gap. Germline V gene lookup returns CDR1 MNHNY and CDR2 SVGAGI (reference sequence). The length of the CDR3 is 13 residues. The CDR3 bases are TGTGCCAGCAGTCATGACCTAGTGCATGGCTACACCTTC. Amino acids: CASSHDLVHGYTF.

This clone was seen more than once but under ten times. The gene calls are TRBV4-2 and TRBJ1-4, with D unclear. Germline loops: CDR1 LGHNA, CDR2 YNFKEQ. The CDR3 runs to 16 residues. V was cut by 1 base and J by 6 bases, with 15 bases left in between. CDR3: CASSQVLGGSDEKLFF. CDR3 sequence (DNA): TGTGCCAGCAGCCAAGTCCTGGGCGGGAGCGATGAAAAACTGTTTTTT.

The genes are TRBV6-4 and TRBJ2-2; TRBD1 aligns across 8 bases. V trimming: 6 bases; J trimming: 7 bases; junction bases outside the gene matches: 4. CDR1 MRHNA and CDR2 SNTAGT come from the germline V gene. This CDR3 is 13 amino acids long. CDR3 sequence (DNA): TGTGCCAGCAGAAAACAGGGGGTCGGGGAGCTGTTTTTT. Translating gives CASRKQGVGELFF.

This clone was detected only a few times. This rearrangement joins TRBV9 to TRBJ2-3, with D possibly TRBD2 on 6 matching bases. Trimming took 0 bases from V and 7 from J, leaving 15 bases between them. The germline gives CDR1 SGDLS, CDR2 YYNGEE. This CDR3 has 15 residues. The CDR3 spells CASSVEEGRGNTQYF. CDR3 DNA sequence: TGTGCCAGCAGCGTAGAAGAGGGGCGGGGAAATACGCAGTATTTT.

CDR3 sequence reads: CASSLIRDMFSNQPQHF. The CDR3 DNA is TGTGCCAGCAGCCTCATCCGGGACATGTTTAGCAATCAGCCCCAGCATTTT. This chain links TRBV7-8 with TRBJ1-5; D may be TRBD1 (6 bases). CDR3 size: 17 residues. V was trimmed by 5 bases and J by 0 bases, leaving 17 bases between them. The germline V gene has CDR1 SGHVS and CDR2 FQNEAQ.

V is TRBV10-1 and J is TRBJ2-1, with D possibly matching TRBD2 (6 bases). V was cut by 8 bases and J by 7 bases, with 15 bases left in between. The CDR3 is 13 residues long. The germline V gene encodes CDR1 WNHNN and CDR2 SYGVQD (reference sequence). The CDR3 region has the DNA TGCGCCAGCCTGGGACTTCTCACAAATGAGCAGTTCTTC. It yields the protein CASLGLLTNEQFF.

In this sample, this clone turned up a few times. The chain carries TRBV5-6 and TRBJ1-1; possibly TRBD1 for D (5 bases). Germline V gene lookup returns CDR1 SGHDT and CDR2 YYEEEE. V dropped 0 bases and J dropped 5 bases, with 14 bases sitting between them. The CDR3 loop spans 15 amino acids. The CDR3 DNA follows: TGTGCCAGCAGCTTGGTTGGCAGGGTTTTTACTGAAGCTTTCTTT. Translated, it gives CASSLVGRVFTEAFF.